This T cell receptor beta chain was captured in a study of radiotherapy plus CTLA-4 blockade in lung cancer. The method was immunoSEQ multiplex PCR; TCRdb's version includes in-frame clones alone and lacks a portion of them. This table holds roughly 88,000 clones, about four fifths found once. This sequence was found in a human donor with non-small cell lung cancer who had stable disease on radiotherapy plus ipilimumab. The specimen was peripheral blood, collected from a patient treated with radiotherapy plus ipilimumab.

The CDR3 nucleotides are TGTGCCAGCTCACCCGACGGAGTAGATCAGCCCCAGCATTTT. This codes for CASSPDGVDQPQHF. J is TRBJ1-5 and V is TRBV18; D is uncertain. Germline V gene sequence: CDR1 KGHSH, CDR2 LQKENI. The CDR3 is 14 residues long. The V gene lost 3 bases and the J gene lost 5 bases, with 11 bases spanning the gap.